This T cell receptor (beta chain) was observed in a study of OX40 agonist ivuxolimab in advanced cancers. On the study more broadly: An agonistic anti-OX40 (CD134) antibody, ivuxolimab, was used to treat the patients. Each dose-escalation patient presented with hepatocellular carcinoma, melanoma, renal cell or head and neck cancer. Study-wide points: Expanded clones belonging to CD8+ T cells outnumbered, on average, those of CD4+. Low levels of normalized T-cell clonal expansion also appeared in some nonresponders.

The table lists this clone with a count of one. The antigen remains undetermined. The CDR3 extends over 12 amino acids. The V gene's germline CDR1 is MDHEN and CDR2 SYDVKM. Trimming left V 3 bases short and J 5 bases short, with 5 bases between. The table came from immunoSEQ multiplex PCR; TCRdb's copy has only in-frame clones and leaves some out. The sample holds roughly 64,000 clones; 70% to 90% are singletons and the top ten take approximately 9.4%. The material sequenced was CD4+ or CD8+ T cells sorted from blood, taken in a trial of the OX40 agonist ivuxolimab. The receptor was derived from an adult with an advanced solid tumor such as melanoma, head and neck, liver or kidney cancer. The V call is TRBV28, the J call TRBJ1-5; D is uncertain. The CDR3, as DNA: TGTGCCAGCAGTTTTGTATATCAGCCCCAGCATTTT. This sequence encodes CASSFVYQPQHF.